This T cell receptor beta chain was sequenced in a study of blood T cell repertoires in COVID-19. The junction had 13 bases not matched to a gene; V was cut back by 6 bases and J by 8 bases. The germline V gene has CDR1 LGHDT and CDR2 YNNKEL (reference sequence). This CDR3 region has 15 residues. Clones were read by immunoSEQ multiplex PCR, and TCRdb kept only the in-frame ones, dropping some. The sample records tens of thousands of clones, around 90% being singletons. As regards this clone: This sample includes further DNA sequences coding for the same CDR3.

The chain is built from TRBV3-1 (or the pseudogene TRBV3-2) and TRBJ2-1, with 7 bases identical to TRBD2. Sequencing used peripheral blood. This sequence originates from a man between 65 and 79 years old with acute or convalescent COVID-19. For the CDR3, the DNA is TGTGCCAGCAGTCAAAGGGGCGGGAGAGTCGATGAGCAGTTCTTC. It is translated as CASSQRGGRVDEQFF.